The rows below give T cell receptor beta chains drawn from one sample of a study of regulatory and conventional T cells in RAG deficiency. The assay was immunoSEQ multiplex PCR, and TCRdb's table has in-frame clones only and misses some. The table lists under 20,000 clones, roughly 89% of them singletons. In addition, the sample was reused for a study of regulatory T cells.

Sample: Tregs sorted from blood. The receptor source for this set is a human donor in good health. The CDR3 runs from the conserved cysteine through the conserved F or W. A D gene is named only where the DNA matches it firmly. Where a row states a size, it is once, few, many or the class of an expanded clone; other rows omit it.

d_gene: NA; abundance: NA; v_gene: TRBV27; j_gene: TRBJ1-3; CDR3nt: TGTGCCAGCAGTCCAACAGGGTGGCAGGGACATGGAAACACCATATATTTT; CDR3aa: CASSPTGWQGHGNTIYF
d_gene: NA; abundance: NA; v_gene: TRBV25-1; j_gene: TRBJ2-3; CDR3nt: TGTGCCAGCAGTGATCTGGCGGGATCTGATACGCAGTATTTT; CDR3aa: CASSDLAGSDTQYF
d_gene: TRBD1; abundance: NA; v_gene: TRBV18; j_gene: TRBJ2-7; CDR3nt: TGTGCCAGCTCACTAATAGAAACAGGGGCCTCCTACGAGCAGTACTTC; CDR3aa: CASSLIETGASYEQYF
d_gene: TRBD2; abundance: once; v_gene: TRBV6-5; j_gene: TRBJ2-2; CDR3nt: TGTGCCAGCAGAATAACTAGCGGGATTACCGGGGAGCTGTTTTTT; CDR3aa: CASRITSGITGELFF
d_gene: NA; abundance: NA; v_gene: TRBV19; j_gene: TRBJ2-3; CDR3nt: TGTGCCAGTAGTGCCACGGTGGCAACAGATACGCAGTATTTT; CDR3aa: CASSATVATDTQYF
d_gene: NA; abundance: NA; v_gene: TRBV4-1; j_gene: TRBJ1-5; CDR3nt: TGCGCCAGCAGCCAAGACCCGAGAGAAAGTAGCAATCAGCCCCAGCATTTT; CDR3aa: CASSQDPRESSNQPQHF
d_gene: NA; abundance: few; v_gene: TRBV2; j_gene: TRBJ2-7; CDR3nt: TGTGCCAGCAGCACCAATTCTGGGAACGAGCAGTACTTC; CDR3aa: CASSTNSGNEQYF
d_gene: TRBD2; abundance: NA; v_gene: TRBV5-1; j_gene: TRBJ2-1; CDR3nt: TGCGCCAGCAGCCCACTGACTAGCGGGAGGGTTGGAAATGAGCAGTTCTTC; CDR3aa: CASSPLTSGRVGNEQFF
d_gene: NA; abundance: NA; v_gene: TRBV19; j_gene: TRBJ1-4; CDR3nt: TGTGCCAGTAGCACAAATATGAAGACAGCTAATAATGAAAAACTGTTTTTT; CDR3aa: CASSTNMKTANNEKLFF
d_gene: NA; abundance: once; v_gene: TRBV19; j_gene: TRBJ2-3; CDR3nt: TGTGCCAGTAGCCCAACCAGCACAGATACGCAGTATTTT; CDR3aa: CASSPTSTDTQYF
d_gene: NA; abundance: NA; v_gene: TRBV28; j_gene: TRBJ1-2; CDR3nt: TGTGCCAGCTCCCAGTTCAACTATGGCTACACCTTC; CDR3aa: CASSQFNYGYTF
d_gene: NA; abundance: NA; v_gene: TRBV11-1; j_gene: TRBJ2-1; CDR3nt: TGTGCCAGCAGCGGGCTAGCGACGAATGAGCAGTTCTTC; CDR3aa: CASSGLATNEQFF
d_gene: NA; abundance: once; v_gene: TRBV19; j_gene: TRBJ1-1; CDR3nt: TGTGCCACCGCTCCCCTTCCCGGGACTGAGGCTTTCTTT; CDR3aa: CATAPLPGTEAFF
d_gene: NA; abundance: NA; v_gene: TRBV14; j_gene: TRBJ1-1; CDR3nt: TGTGCCAGCAGCCCCAACATAGTCATGAACACTGAAGCTTTCTTT; CDR3aa: CASSPNIVMNTEAFF
d_gene: TRBD1; abundance: NA; v_gene: TRBV7-9; j_gene: TRBJ1-2; CDR3nt: TGTGCCAGCAGCTTTTGGCGACAGGGGTCCTATGGCTACACCTTC; CDR3aa: CASSFWRQGSYGYTF
d_gene: TRBD2; abundance: once; v_gene: TRBV6-1; j_gene: TRBJ2-7; CDR3nt: TGTGCCAGCAGTAGCGGGGGCTCCTACGAGCAGTACTTC; CDR3aa: CASSSGGSYEQYF
d_gene: NA; abundance: NA; v_gene: TRBV4-1; j_gene: TRBJ2-2; CDR3nt: TGCGCCAGCAGCCAGGGGGTCGTGGAGCTGTTTTTT; CDR3aa: CASSQGVVELFF
d_gene: NA; abundance: few; v_gene: TRBV5-6; j_gene: TRBJ1-2; CDR3nt: TGTGCCAGCAGCTTTCGGGGGGGAAATGGCTACACCTTC; CDR3aa: CASSFRGGNGYTF
d_gene: TRBD2; abundance: NA; v_gene: TRBV4-1; j_gene: TRBJ2-3; CDR3nt: TGCGCCAGCAGCCGCGGGACTAGCGGGAGTTATATAGATACGCAGTATTTT; CDR3aa: CASSRGTSGSYIDTQYF
d_gene: NA; abundance: NA; v_gene: TRBV6-6; j_gene: TRBJ2-7; CDR3nt: TGTGCCAGCAGCGGGAGCTACGAGCAGTACTTC; CDR3aa: CASSGSYEQYF
d_gene: NA; abundance: NA; v_gene: TRBV5-1; j_gene: TRBJ2-1; CDR3nt: TGCGCCAGCAGCCCGCGGGGCGGAACGAGCTCCTACAATGAGCAGTTCTTC; CDR3aa: CASSPRGGTSSYNEQFF
d_gene: TRBD2; abundance: NA; v_gene: TRBV5-1; j_gene: TRBJ2-1; CDR3nt: TGCGCCAGCAGCTATACTAGCGGGAGGGCCGACAATGAGCAGTTCTTC; CDR3aa: CASSYTSGRADNEQFF
d_gene: TRBD2; abundance: NA; v_gene: TRBV10-3; j_gene: TRBJ2-7; CDR3nt: TGTGCCATCAGTGAGTCGGTGGGGGGGTCCTACGAGCAGTACTTC; CDR3aa: CAISESVGGSYEQYF
d_gene: NA; abundance: NA; v_gene: TRBV4-1; j_gene: TRBJ2-5; CDR3nt: TGCGCCAGCAGCCGGGTTGAGGCTAGAGCCTTCTCGGAGACCCAGTACTTC; CDR3aa: CASSRVEARAFSETQYF
d_gene: NA; abundance: NA; v_gene: TRBV13; j_gene: TRBJ1-3; CDR3nt: TGTGCCAGCAGCCTAAGGCGGGTCCTCTCTGGAAACACCATATATTTT; CDR3aa: CASSLRRVLSGNTIYF
d_gene: NA; abundance: NA; v_gene: TRBV6-1; j_gene: TRBJ1-4; CDR3nt: TGTGCCAGCAGTGATCGGGGCAGAACTAATGAAAAACTGTTTTTT; CDR3aa: CASSDRGRTNEKLFF
d_gene: NA; abundance: NA; v_gene: TRBV7-9; j_gene: TRBJ2-5; CDR3nt: TGTGCCAGCAGCTGGGGTATGGAGACCCAGTACTTC; CDR3aa: CASSWGMETQYF
d_gene: TRBD1; abundance: NA; v_gene: TRBV19; j_gene: TRBJ1-5; CDR3nt: TGTGCCAGTACCCCACCCCCCGACAGGGGGATAGATCGGAATCAGCCCCAGCATTTT; CDR3aa: CASTPPPDRGIDRNQPQHF
d_gene: TRBD1; abundance: NA; v_gene: TRBV2; j_gene: TRBJ1-1; CDR3nt: TGTGCCAGCAGGGGGGGACAGGGCAACGCTTTCTTT; CDR3aa: CASRGGQGNAFF
d_gene: NA; abundance: NA; v_gene: TRBV2; j_gene: TRBJ1-6; CDR3nt: TGTGCCAGCAGTGAAGCGGCAGCTTATAATTCACCCCTCCACTTT; CDR3aa: CASSEAAAYNSPLHF
d_gene: NA; abundance: once; v_gene: TRBV10-1; j_gene: TRBJ2-3; CDR3nt: TGCGCCAGCAGTGATCCGGGACAAATCACAGATACGCAGTATTTT; CDR3aa: CASSDPGQITDTQYF
d_gene: TRBD1; abundance: NA; v_gene: TRBV10-3; j_gene: TRBJ2-7; CDR3nt: TGTGCCATCAAAGACTCAGGGGGATCACACGGAGAGCAGTACTTC; CDR3aa: CAIKDSGGSHGEQYF
d_gene: TRBD1; abundance: NA; v_gene: TRBV28; j_gene: TRBJ1-2; CDR3nt: TGTGCCAGCAGTATTACAGGGGGTGACTATGGCTACACCTTC; CDR3aa: CASSITGGDYGYTF
d_gene: NA; abundance: NA; v_gene: TRBV2; j_gene: TRBJ2-1; CDR3nt: TGTGCCAGCAGGCAGAACTCCTACAATGAGCAGTTCTTC; CDR3aa: CASRQNSYNEQFF
d_gene: NA; abundance: few; v_gene: TRBV5-4; j_gene: TRBJ1-1; CDR3nt: TGTGCCAGCAGCTTTGCGGGGGCTGGAGCTTTCTTT; CDR3aa: CASSFAGAGAFF
d_gene: NA; abundance: few; v_gene: TRBV4-1; j_gene: TRBJ2-7; CDR3nt: TGCGCCAGCAGCCAAGACGGGTTTGGGGAGCAGTACTTC; CDR3aa: CASSQDGFGEQYF
d_gene: NA; abundance: once; v_gene: TRBV7-2; j_gene: TRBJ1-1; CDR3nt: TGTGCCAGCAGCCCGTCAGGAGGCACTGAAGCTTTCTTT; CDR3aa: CASSPSGGTEAFF
d_gene: NA; abundance: NA; v_gene: TRBV30; j_gene: TRBJ1-2; CDR3nt: TGTGCCTGGAGTTCCCCCGGGCCGTCGGGGGCTAACTATGGCTACACCTTC; CDR3aa: CAWSSPGPSGANYGYTF
d_gene: NA; abundance: NA; v_gene: TRBV7-8; j_gene: TRBJ2-7; CDR3nt: TGTGCCAGCGGGGGTGTGGGGGCCGTCTCCTACGAGCAGTACTTC; CDR3aa: CASGGVGAVSYEQYF
d_gene: NA; abundance: NA; v_gene: TRBV6-1; j_gene: TRBJ1-2; CDR3nt: TGTGCCAGCATCACCACAGGCAACTATGGCTACACCTTC; CDR3aa: CASITTGNYGYTF
d_gene: NA; abundance: NA; v_gene: TRBV5-1; j_gene: TRBJ2-1; CDR3nt: TGCGCCAGCAGCTTCGGGGAGACCGTGGGGCGCAATGAGCAGTTCTTC; CDR3aa: CASSFGETVGRNEQFF
d_gene: TRBD2; abundance: NA; v_gene: TRBV11-2; j_gene: TRBJ2-5; CDR3nt: TGTGCCAGCAAAGCGGGAGGAGAGACCCAGTACTTC; CDR3aa: CASKAGGETQYF
d_gene: NA; abundance: NA; v_gene: TRBV6-1; j_gene: TRBJ1-2; CDR3nt: TGTGCCAGCAGCCAACGGGACCGATCGAATGGCTACACCTTC; CDR3aa: CASSQRDRSNGYTF
d_gene: NA; abundance: NA; v_gene: TRBV5-4; j_gene: TRBJ2-1; CDR3nt: TGTGCCAGCAGCCACCCCGTCCGGACTGAGCAGTTCTTC; CDR3aa: CASSHPVRTEQFF
d_gene: NA; abundance: NA; v_gene: TRBV18; j_gene: TRBJ1-5; CDR3nt: TGTGCCAGCTCACCGAGGCCTGAGCCCCAGCATTTT; CDR3aa: CASSPRPEPQHF
d_gene: NA; abundance: NA; v_gene: TRBV21-1; j_gene: TRBJ1-6; CDR3nt: TGTGCCAGCAGCAATTCCTGGTCCCCTTGGAGTCCGGTGGGCTATAATTCACCCCTCCACTTT; CDR3aa: CASSNSWSPWSPVGYNSPLHF